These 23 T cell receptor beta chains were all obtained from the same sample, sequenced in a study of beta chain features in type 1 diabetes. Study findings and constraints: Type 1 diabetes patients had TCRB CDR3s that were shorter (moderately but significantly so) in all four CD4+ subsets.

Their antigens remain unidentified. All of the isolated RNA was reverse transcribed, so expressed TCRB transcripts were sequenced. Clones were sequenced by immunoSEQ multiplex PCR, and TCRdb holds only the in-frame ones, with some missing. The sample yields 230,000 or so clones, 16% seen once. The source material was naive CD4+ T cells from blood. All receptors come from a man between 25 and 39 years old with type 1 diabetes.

The CDR3 region is CASSSGTYNEQFF. CDR3 bases: TGTGCCAGTAGTAGCGGGACCTACAATGAGCAGTTCTTC. This chain joins TRBV19 and TRBJ2-1, with TRBD2 as a possible D gene (6 bases). The CDR3 sequence is 13 residues long. Looked up from germline, CDR1 is LNHDA and CDR2 is SQIVND (reference sequence). Trimming took off 4 bases at V and 2 bases at J, with 6 bases between the two ends.

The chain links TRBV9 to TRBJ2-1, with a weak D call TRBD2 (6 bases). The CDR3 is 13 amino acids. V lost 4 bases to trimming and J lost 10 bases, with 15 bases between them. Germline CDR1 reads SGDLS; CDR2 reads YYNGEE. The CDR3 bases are TGTGCCAGCAGCCGCCCTCGGGGGATCGAGCAGTTCTTC. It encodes CASSRPRGIEQFF.

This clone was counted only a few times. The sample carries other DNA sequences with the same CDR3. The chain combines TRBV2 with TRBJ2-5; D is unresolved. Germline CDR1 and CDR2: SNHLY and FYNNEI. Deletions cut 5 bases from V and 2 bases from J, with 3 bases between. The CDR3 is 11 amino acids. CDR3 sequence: CASSPQETQYF. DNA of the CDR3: TGTGCCAGCAGTCCACAAGAGACCCAGTACTTC.

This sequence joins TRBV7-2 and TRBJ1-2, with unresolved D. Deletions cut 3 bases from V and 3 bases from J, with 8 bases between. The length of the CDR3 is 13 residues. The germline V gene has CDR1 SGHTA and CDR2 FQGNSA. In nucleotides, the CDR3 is TGTGCCAGCAGCTTGTCGGAGCACTATGGCTACACCTTC. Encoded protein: CASSLSEHYGYTF.

In DNA form, the CDR3 reads TGTGCCAGCAGGGGGGACCAAGAGACCCAGTACTTC. This gives the protein CASRGDQETQYF. The chain has TRBV9 and TRBJ2-5, with D tentatively TRBD1 or TRBD2 (5 bases each). This CDR3 is 12 amino acids long. Germline V lookup: CDR1 SGDLS, CDR2 YYNGEE. The ends were cut back, 5 bases at V and 0 bases at J, with 5 bases in the middle.

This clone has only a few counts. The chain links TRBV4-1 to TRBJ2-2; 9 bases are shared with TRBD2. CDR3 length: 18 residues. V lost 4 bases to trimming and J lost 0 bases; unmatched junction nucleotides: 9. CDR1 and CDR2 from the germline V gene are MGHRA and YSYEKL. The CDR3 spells CASSPLAGVSANTGELFF. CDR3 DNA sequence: TGCGCCAGCAGCCCATTAGCGGGAGTCTCCGCGAACACCGGGGAGCTGTTTTTT.

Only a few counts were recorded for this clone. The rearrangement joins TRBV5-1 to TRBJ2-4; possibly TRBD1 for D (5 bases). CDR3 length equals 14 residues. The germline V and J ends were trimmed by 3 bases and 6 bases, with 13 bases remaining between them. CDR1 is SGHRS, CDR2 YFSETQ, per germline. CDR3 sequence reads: CASSSGNFPNIQYF. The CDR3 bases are TGCGCCAGCAGCTCAGGGAATTTCCCAAACATTCAGTACTTC.

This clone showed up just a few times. The CDR3: CASSELGAEETQYF. CDR3 nucleotide sequence: TGTGCCAGCAGTGAGTTGGGTGCGGAAGAGACCCAGTACTTC. The chain is built from TRBV25-1 and TRBJ2-5; D is uncertain. The CDR3 length is 14 residues. Germline CDR1 is MGHDK and CDR2 is SYGVNS. V lost 3 bases and J 3 bases, leaving 11 bases between the germline ends.

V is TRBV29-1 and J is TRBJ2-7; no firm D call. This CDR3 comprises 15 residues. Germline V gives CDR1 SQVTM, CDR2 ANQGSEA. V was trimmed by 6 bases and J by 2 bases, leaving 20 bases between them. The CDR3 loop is CSVTGVRIGPYEQYF. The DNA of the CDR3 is TGCAGCGTGACGGGCGTCAGGATCGGTCCCTACGAGCAGTACTTC.

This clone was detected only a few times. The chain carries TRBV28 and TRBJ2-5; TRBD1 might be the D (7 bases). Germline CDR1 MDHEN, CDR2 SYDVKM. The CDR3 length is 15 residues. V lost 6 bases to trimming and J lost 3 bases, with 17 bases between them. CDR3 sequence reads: CASRQAGQTKETQYF. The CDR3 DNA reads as TGTGCCAGCAGACAGGCGGGACAGACCAAAGAGACCCAGTACTTC.

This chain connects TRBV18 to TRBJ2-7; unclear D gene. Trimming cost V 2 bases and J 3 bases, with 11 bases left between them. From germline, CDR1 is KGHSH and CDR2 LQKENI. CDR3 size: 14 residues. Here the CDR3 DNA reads TGTGCCAGCTCACCAGTCGCAGCGAGCTACGAGCAGTACTTC. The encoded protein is CASSPVAASYEQYF.

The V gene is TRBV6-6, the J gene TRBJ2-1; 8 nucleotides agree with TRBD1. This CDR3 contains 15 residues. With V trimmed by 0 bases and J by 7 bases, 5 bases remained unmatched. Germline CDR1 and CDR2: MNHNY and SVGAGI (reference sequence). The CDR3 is CASSYSGQGSNEQFF. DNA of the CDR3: TGTGCCAGCAGTTACTCCGGACAGGGTTCGAATGAGCAGTTCTTC.

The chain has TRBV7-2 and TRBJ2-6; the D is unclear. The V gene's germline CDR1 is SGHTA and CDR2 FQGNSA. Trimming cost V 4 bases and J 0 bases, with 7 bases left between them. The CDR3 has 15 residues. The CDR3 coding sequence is TGTGCCAGCAGCTCCGGAAGCTCTGGGGCCAACGTCCTGACTTTC. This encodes CASSSGSSGANVLTF.

The CDR3 spells CASSTRGWYQETQYF. CDR3 coding DNA: TGTGCCAGCAGTACCAGGGGATGGTACCAAGAGACCCAGTACTTC. The chain couples TRBV28 to TRBJ2-5; tentatively, D is TRBD1 (6 bases). In germline, CDR1 is MDHEN, CDR2 SYDVKM. The CDR3 has 15 amino acids. With 5 bases removed from V and 0 bases from J, the gap between germline ends came to 13 bases.

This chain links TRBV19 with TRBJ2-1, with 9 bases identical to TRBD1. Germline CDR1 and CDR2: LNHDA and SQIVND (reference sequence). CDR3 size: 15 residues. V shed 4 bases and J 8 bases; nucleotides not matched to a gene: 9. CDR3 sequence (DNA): TGTGCCAGTAGTAGACCGGGACAGGGCAAGCATGAGCAGTTCTTC. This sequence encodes CASSRPGQGKHEQFF.

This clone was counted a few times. DNA of the CDR3: TGTGCCTGGAGTGGCCAGGGTAGAGCGGTCCATGAGCAGTTCTTC. Translation: CAWSGQGRAVHEQFF. The chain recombines TRBV30 with TRBJ2-1; perhaps D is TRBD1 or TRBD2 (5 bases each). V dropped 1 base and J dropped 8 bases, with 18 bases sitting between them. CDR1 is GTSNPN and CDR2 is SVGIG in the germline V gene (reference sequence). The length of the CDR3 is 15 residues.

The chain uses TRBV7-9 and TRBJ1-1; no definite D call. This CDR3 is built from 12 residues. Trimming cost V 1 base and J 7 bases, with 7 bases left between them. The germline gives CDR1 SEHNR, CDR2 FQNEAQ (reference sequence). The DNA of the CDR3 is TGTGCCAGCAGCTTAGGGCAGCGTGAAGCTTTCTTT. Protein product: CASSLGQREAFF.

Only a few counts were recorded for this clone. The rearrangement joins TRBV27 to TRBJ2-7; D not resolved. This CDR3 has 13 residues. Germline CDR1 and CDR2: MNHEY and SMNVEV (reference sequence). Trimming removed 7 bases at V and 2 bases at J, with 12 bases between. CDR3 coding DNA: TGTGCCAGCACGGGTAGCCCGACCTACGAGCAGTACTTC. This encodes CASTGSPTYEQYF.

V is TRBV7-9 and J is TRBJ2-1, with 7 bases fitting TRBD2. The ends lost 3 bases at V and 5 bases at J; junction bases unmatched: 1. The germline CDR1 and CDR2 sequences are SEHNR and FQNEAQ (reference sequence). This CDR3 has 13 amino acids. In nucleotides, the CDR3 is TGTGCCAGCAGCTTGACTAGCCACAATGAGCAGTTCTTC. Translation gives CASSLTSHNEQFF. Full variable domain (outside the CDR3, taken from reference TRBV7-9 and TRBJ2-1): DTGVSQNPRHKITKRGQNVTFRCDPISEHNRLYWYRQTLGQGPEFLTYFQNEAQLEKSRLLSDRFSAERPKGSFSTLEIQRTEQGDSAMYLCASSLTSHNEQFFGPGTRLTVL.

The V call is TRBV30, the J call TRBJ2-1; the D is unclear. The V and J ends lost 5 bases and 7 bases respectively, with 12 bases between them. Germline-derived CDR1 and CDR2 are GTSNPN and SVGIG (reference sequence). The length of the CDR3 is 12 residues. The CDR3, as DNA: TGTGCCTGGGCGCAAAGGTGGAATGAGCAGTTCTTC. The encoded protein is CAWAQRWNEQFF.

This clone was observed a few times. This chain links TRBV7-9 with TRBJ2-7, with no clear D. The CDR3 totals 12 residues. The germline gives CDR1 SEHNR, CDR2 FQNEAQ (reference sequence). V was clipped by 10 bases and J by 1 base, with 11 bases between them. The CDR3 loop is CAIQSPSYEQYF. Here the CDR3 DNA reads TGTGCCATTCAAAGTCCTTCCTACGAGCAGTACTTC.

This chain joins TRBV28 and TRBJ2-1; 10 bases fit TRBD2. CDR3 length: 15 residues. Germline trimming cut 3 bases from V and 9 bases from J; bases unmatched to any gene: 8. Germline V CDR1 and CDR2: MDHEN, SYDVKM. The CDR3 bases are TGTGCCAGCAGTTTGCGGCTAGCGGGAGCCCCTGAGCAGTTCTTC. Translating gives CASSLRLAGAPEQFF.

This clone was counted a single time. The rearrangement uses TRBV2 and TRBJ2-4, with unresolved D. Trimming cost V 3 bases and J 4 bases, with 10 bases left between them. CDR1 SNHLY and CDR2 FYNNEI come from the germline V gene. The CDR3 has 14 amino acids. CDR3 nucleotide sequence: TGTGCCAGCAGTGAGAATCTCGTTAAAAACATTCAGTACTTC. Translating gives CASSENLVKNIQYF. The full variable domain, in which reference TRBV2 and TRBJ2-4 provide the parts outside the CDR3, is EPEVTQTPSHQVTQMGQEVILRCVPISNHLYFYWYRQILGQKVEFLVSFYNNEISEKSEIFDDQFSVERPDGSNFTLKIRSTKLEDSAMYFCASSENLVKNIQYFGAGTRLSVL.